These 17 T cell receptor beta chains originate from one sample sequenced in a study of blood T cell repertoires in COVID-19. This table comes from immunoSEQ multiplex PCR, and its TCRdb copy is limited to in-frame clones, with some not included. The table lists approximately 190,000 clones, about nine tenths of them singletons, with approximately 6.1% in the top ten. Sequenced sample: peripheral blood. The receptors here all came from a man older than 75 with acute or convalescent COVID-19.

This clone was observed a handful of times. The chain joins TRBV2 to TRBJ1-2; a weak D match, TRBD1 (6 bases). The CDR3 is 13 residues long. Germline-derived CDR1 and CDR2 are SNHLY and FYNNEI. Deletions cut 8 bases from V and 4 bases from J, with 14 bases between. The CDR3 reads CASQPRGSYGYTF. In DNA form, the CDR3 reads TGTGCCAGCCAGCCCAGGGGCTCCTATGGCTACACCTTC.

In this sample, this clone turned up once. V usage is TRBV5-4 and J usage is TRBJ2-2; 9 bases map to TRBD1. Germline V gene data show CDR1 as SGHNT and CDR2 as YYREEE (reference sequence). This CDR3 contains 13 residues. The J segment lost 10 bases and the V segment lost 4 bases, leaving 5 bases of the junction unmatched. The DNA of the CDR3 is TGTGCCAGCAGCGGACAGGGGCTGTCGGAGCTGTTTTTT. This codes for CASSGQGLSELFF.

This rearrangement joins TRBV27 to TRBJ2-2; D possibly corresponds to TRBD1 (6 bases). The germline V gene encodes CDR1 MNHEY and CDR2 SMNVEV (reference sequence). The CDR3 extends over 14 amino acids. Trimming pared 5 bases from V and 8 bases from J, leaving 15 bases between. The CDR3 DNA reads TGTGCCAGCAGTCCGAACAGGGCCGATGGGGAGCTGTTTTTT. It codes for CASSPNRADGELFF.

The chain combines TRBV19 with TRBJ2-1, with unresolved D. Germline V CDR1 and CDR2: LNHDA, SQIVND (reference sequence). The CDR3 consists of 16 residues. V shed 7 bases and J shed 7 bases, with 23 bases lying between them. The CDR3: CASTPPLGVGNNEQFF. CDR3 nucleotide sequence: TGTGCCAGTACCCCTCCGCTAGGAGTCGGCAATAATGAGCAGTTCTTC.

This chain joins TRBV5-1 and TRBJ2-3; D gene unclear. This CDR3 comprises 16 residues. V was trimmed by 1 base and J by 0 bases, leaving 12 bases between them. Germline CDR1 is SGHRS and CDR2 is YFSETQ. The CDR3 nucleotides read TGCGCCAGCAGCTTGAGAGTGCAGGCTAGCACAGATACGCAGTATTTT. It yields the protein CASSLRVQASTDTQYF.

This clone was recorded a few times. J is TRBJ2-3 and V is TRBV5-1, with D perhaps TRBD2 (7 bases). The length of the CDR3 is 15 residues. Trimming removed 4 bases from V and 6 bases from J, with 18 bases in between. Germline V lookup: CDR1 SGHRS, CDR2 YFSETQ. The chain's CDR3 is CASSPPGGGADTQYF. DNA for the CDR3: TGCGCCAGCAGCCCGCCCGGAGGGGGGGCCGATACGCAGTATTTT.

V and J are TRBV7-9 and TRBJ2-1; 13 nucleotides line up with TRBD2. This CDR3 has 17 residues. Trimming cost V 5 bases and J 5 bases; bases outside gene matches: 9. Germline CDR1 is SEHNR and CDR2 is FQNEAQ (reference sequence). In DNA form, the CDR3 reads TGTGCCAGCAGCCGGGATGGACTAGCGGGAGTTAACAATGAGCAGTTCTTC. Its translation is CASSRDGLAGVNNEQFF.

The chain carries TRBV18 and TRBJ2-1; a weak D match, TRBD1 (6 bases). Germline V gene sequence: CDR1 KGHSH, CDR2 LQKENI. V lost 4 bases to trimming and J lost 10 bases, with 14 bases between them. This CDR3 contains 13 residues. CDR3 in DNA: TGTGCCAGCTCACGGATCAGGACAGTCGAGCAGTTCTTC. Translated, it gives CASSRIRTVEQFF.

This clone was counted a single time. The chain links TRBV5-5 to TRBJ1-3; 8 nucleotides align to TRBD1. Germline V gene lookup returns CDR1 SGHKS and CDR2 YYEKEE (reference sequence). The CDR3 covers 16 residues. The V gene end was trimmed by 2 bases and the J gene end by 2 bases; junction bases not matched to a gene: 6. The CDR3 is CASSFEGQGTGNTIYF. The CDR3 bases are TGTGCCAGCAGCTTCGAAGGACAGGGTACTGGAAACACCATATATTTT.

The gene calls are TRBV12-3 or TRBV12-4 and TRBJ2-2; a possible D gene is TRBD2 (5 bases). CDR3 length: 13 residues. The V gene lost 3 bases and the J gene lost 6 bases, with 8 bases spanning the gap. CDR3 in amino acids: CASSLRESGELFF. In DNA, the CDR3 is TGTGCCAGCAGTTTGAGGGAATCCGGGGAGCTGTTTTTT.

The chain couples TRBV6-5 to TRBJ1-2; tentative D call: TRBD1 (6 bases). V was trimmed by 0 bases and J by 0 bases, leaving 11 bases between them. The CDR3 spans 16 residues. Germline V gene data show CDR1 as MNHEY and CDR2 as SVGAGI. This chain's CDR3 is CASSYSLTGANYGYTF. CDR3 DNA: TGTGCCAGCAGTTACTCATTGACAGGAGCTAACTATGGCTACACCTTC.

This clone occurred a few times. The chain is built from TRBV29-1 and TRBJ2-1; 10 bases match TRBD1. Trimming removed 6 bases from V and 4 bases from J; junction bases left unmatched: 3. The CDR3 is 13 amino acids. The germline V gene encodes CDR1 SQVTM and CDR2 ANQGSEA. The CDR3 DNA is TGCAGCGTATGGACAGGGGGGTACAATGAGCAGTTCTTC. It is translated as CSVWTGGYNEQFF.

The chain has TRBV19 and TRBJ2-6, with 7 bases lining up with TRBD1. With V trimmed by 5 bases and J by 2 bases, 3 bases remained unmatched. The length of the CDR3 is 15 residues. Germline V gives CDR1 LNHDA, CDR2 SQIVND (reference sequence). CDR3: CASSPTGAGANVLTF. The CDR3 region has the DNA TGTGCCAGTAGTCCCACAGGGGCTGGGGCCAACGTCCTGACTTTC.

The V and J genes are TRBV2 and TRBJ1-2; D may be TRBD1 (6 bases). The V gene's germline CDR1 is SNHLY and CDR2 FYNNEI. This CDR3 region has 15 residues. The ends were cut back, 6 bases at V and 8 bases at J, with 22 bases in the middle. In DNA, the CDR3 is TGTGCCAGCAGCGCCAACCAGGGGATGATAGAGGGCTACACCTTC. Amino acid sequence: CASSANQGMIEGYTF.

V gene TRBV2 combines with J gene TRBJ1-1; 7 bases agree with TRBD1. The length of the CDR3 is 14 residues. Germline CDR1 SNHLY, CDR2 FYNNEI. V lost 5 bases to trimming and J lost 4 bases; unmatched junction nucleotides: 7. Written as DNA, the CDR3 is TGTGCCAGCAGTCCTGGCAGGGGGATCACTGAAGCTTTCTTT. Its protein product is CASSPGRGITEAFF.

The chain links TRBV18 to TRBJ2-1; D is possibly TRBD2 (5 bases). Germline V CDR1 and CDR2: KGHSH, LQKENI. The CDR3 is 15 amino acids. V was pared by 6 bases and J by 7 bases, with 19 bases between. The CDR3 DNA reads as TGTGCCAGCTCTCCGAACGAGGGAGTGGTGAATGAGCAGTTCTTC. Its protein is CASSPNEGVVNEQFF.

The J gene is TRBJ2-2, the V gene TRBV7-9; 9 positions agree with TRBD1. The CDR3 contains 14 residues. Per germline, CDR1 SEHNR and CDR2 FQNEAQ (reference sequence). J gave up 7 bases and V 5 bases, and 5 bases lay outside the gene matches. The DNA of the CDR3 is TGTGCCAGCAGCCGGACAGGGGATCACGGGGAGCTGTTTTTT. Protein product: CASSRTGDHGELFF. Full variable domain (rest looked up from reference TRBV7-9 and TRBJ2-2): DTGVSQNPRHKITKRGQNVTFRCDPISEHNRLYWYRQTLGQGPEFLTYFQNEAQLEKSRLLSDRFSAERPKGSFSTLEIQRTEQGDSAMYLCASSRTGDHGELFFGEGSRLTVL.